What follows are 25 T cell receptor beta chains derived from one specimen sequenced in a study of cytomegalovirus exposure and HLA in healthy donors. The table came from immunoSEQ multiplex PCR; TCRdb's copy has only in-frame clones and leaves some out. Of tens of thousands of clones detected, 85% to 95% appear once; the ten largest clones hold 0.69%. Specimen: PBMCs. These receptors were collected from a woman younger than 35 in good health and CMV-seronegative.

J is TRBJ2-1 and V is TRBV10-1; 9 nucleotides agree with TRBD2. CDR3 size: 16 residues. From germline, CDR1 is WNHNN and CDR2 SYGVQD (reference sequence). V lost 5 bases and J lost 2; bases outside the gene matches: 7. For the CDR3, the DNA is TGCGCCAGCAGTTCCTCTAGCGGGGAAGCCTACAATGAGCAGTTCTTC. Translating it yields CASSSSSGEAYNEQFF.

This chain joins TRBV7-2 and TRBJ1-5, with 9 positions matching TRBD1. Unmatched junction bases numbered 11, after V lost 5 bases and J lost 6 bases. Per germline, CDR1 SGHTA and CDR2 FQGNSA. The CDR3 is made up of 16 amino acids. The CDR3 bases are TGTGCCAGCAGCCCACGAACAGGGACAGGGAGTCAGCCCCAGCATTTT. It yields the protein CASSPRTGTGSQPQHF.

In this sample, this clone turned up once. The rearrangement joins TRBV9 to TRBJ1-1; 8 nucleotides line up with TRBD1. J gave up 0 bases and V 0 bases, and 4 bases lay outside the gene matches. The CDR3 loop spans 16 amino acids. The V gene's germline CDR1 is SGDLS and CDR2 YYNGEE. The CDR3 region is CASSVVGTGMNTEAFF. Here the CDR3 DNA reads TGTGCCAGCAGCGTAGTGGGGACAGGAATGAACACTGAAGCTTTCTTT.

V gene TRBV5-1 combines with J gene TRBJ2-5, with 7 positions matching TRBD1. The germline V gene has CDR1 SGHRS and CDR2 YFSETQ. The CDR3 contains 17 residues. V was pared by 6 bases and J by 5 bases, with 19 bases of the junction left unmatched. The CDR3 DNA follows: TGCGCCAGCAAATCCGGGACAGTTGCTCTCGGGGCCGAGACCCAGTACTTC. This gives the protein CASKSGTVALGAETQYF.

The rearrangement uses TRBV7-9 and TRBJ2-1, with 8 bases aligning to TRBD2. This CDR3 region has 16 residues. V lost 7 bases to trimming and J lost 3 bases; unmatched junction nucleotides: 11. Germline V CDR1 and CDR2: SEHNR, FQNEAQ (reference sequence). The CDR3 is CASTRGSGVFYNEQFF. The CDR3 DNA reads TGTGCCAGCACCCGGGGTAGCGGGGTCTTCTACAATGAGCAGTTCTTC.

V usage is TRBV7-2 and J usage is TRBJ2-7; the D gene is possibly TRBD1 (6 bases). CDR1 is SGHTA and CDR2 is FQGNSA in the germline V gene. The CDR3 runs to 13 residues. The V end lost 6 bases, the J end lost 6 bases, and 15 bases lay between the germline ends. CDR3 sequence (DNA): TGTGCCAGCAGTGTCCAGGGGTCTGGCGAGCAGTACTTC. Protein: CASSVQGSGEQYF.

The rearrangement links TRBV4-1 to TRBJ1-2, with D perhaps matching TRBD1 (6 bases). Germline V gene sequence: CDR1 MGHRA, CDR2 YSYEKL. The V end was cut by 1 base, the J end by 8 bases, with 14 bases between. CDR3 length: 14 amino acids. CDR3 DNA sequence: TGCGCCAGCAGCCAAGGAACAGGGACGAGGGGCTACACCTTC. Translated: CASSQGTGTRGYTF.

The genes are TRBV7-9 and TRBJ1-6; D is perhaps TRBD1 (6 bases). The CDR3 is 14 amino acids. Germline CDR1 and CDR2: SEHNR and FQNEAQ (reference sequence). The V end was cut by 3 bases, the J end by 8 bases, with 11 bases between. The CDR3 loop reads CASSLVQGDSPLHF. CDR3 nucleotides: TGTGCCAGCAGCTTGGTACAGGGCGATTCACCCCTCCACTTT.

V usage is TRBV27 and J usage is TRBJ1-3; D gene uncertain. CDR3 length: 14 residues. CDR1 and CDR2 from the germline V gene are MNHEY and SMNVEV (reference sequence). Deletions cut 7 bases from V and 2 bases from J, with 12 bases between. The CDR3 here is CASKSEPTGNTIYF. The DNA of the CDR3 is TGTGCCAGCAAGTCCGAGCCCACTGGAAACACCATATATTTT.

This sequence joins TRBV7-2 and TRBJ2-1, with D uncertain. Germline assignment: CDR1 SGHTA and CDR2 FQGNSA. CDR3 length equals 13 residues. The germline V and J ends were trimmed by 4 bases and 4 bases, with 8 bases remaining between them. DNA of the CDR3: TGTGCCAGCAGCTCAGACTCTTACAATGAGCAGTTCTTC. Amino acid sequence: CASSSDSYNEQFF.

J is TRBJ2-5 and V is TRBV5-1; the match to TRBD2 covers 7 bases. Germline V gene sequence: CDR1 SGHRS, CDR2 YFSETQ. The trim removed 5 bases at V and 1 base at J, leaving 2 bases unmatched. The CDR3 covers 13 residues. CDR3 DNA sequence: TGCGCCAGCAGGGGGGGGATCCAAGAGACCCAGTACTTC. It yields the protein CASRGGIQETQYF.

The rearrangement joins TRBV7-9 to TRBJ2-7, with 8 positions matching TRBD1. CDR1 is SEHNR, CDR2 FQNEAQ, per germline (reference sequence). Germline trimming cut 6 bases from V and 3 bases from J; bases unmatched to any gene: 7. The CDR3 covers 14 residues. The CDR3 is CASSPTGDGYEQYF. The CDR3 DNA reads as TGTGCCAGCAGTCCGACAGGGGACGGCTACGAGCAGTACTTC.

This chain uses TRBV19 with TRBJ1-3, with 9 bases matching TRBD1. The CDR3 contains 16 residues. J gave up 5 bases and V 5 bases, and 10 bases lay outside the gene matches. Germline CDR1 LNHDA, CDR2 SQIVND (reference sequence). The CDR3 is CASSGLGTGRRNTIYF. The DNA for the CDR3 is TGTGCCAGTAGTGGGCTCGGGACAGGGAGAAGAAACACCATATATTTT.

This sequence joins TRBV9 and TRBJ2-1; D possibly corresponds to TRBD2 (6 bases). The CDR3 is 12 residues long. Germline lookup yields CDR1 SGDLS and CDR2 YYNGEE. V dropped 3 bases and J dropped 9 bases, with 10 bases sitting between them. The DNA for the CDR3 is TGTGCCAGCAGCGCAAAGGAGGGTGAGCAGTTCTTC. Its translation: CASSAKEGEQFF.

J is TRBJ1-2 and V is TRBV11-2, with D maybe TRBD1 (5 bases). CDR1 SGHAT and CDR2 FQNNGV come from the germline V gene. The CDR3 has 16 amino acids. Trimming pared 1 base from V and 6 bases from J, leaving 18 bases between. The CDR3 sequence is CASSLVGPAGSDGYTF. The CDR3 DNA reads TGTGCCAGCAGCTTAGTGGGGCCGGCAGGCTCGGATGGCTACACCTTC.

The genes are TRBV29-1 and TRBJ2-7, with 9 bases that match TRBD1. J was trimmed by 3 bases and V by 7 bases; bases with no gene match: 4. Germline assignment: CDR1 SQVTM and CDR2 ANQGSEA. The CDR3 is made up of 12 amino acids. This CDR3 reads CSGGTGFYEQYF. The CDR3 nucleotides are TGCAGCGGCGGGACAGGGTTCTACGAGCAGTACTTC.

J is TRBJ2-4 and V is TRBV7-8, with D uncertain. V dropped 5 bases and J dropped 0 bases, with 8 bases sitting between them. Germline loops: CDR1 SGHVS, CDR2 FQNEAQ. CDR3 length: 14 residues. CDR3 loop: CASSRGVAKNIQYF. The CDR3 DNA is TGTGCCAGCAGCCGAGGTGTAGCCAAAAACATTCAGTACTTC.

CDR3 bases: TGTGCCAGTAGTGTAGGGCTCAATCAGCCCCAGCATTTT. It encodes CASSVGLNQPQHF. The chain links TRBV19 to TRBJ1-5; D gene ambiguous. The germline CDR1 and CDR2 sequences are LNHDA and SQIVND (reference sequence). V was shortened by 5 bases and J by 3 bases, with 8 bases between the two germline ends. This CDR3 contains 13 residues.

The chain recombines TRBV7-9 with TRBJ1-1; no clear D. The CDR3 is made up of 12 amino acids. Germline CDR1 SEHNR, CDR2 FQNEAQ (reference sequence). V was trimmed by 10 bases and J by 1 base, leaving 10 bases between them. DNA of the CDR3: TGTGCCACCCGGCACAGGAACACTGAAGCTTTCTTT. It codes for CATRHRNTEAFF.

The chain uses TRBV6-6 and TRBJ1-2; TRBD1 might be the D (5 bases). This CDR3 is 16 amino acids long. Between the trimmed V and J ends, which lost 4 bases and 1 base, there was a span of 16 bases. Germline V CDR1 and CDR2: MNHNY, SVGAGI (reference sequence). Written as DNA, the CDR3 is TGTGCCAGCAGTTCCCGGGGGGGAGGGCATAACTATGGCTACACCTTC. This encodes CASSSRGGGHNYGYTF.

About this clone itself: Within the sample, other DNA sequences also encode this same CDR3. The rearrangement joins TRBV15 to TRBJ2-5; D is perhaps TRBD1 (6 bases). V lost 3 bases, J lost 0 bases, and 8 bases lay in between. The CDR3 contains 14 residues. In germline, CDR1 is LNHNV, CDR2 YYDKDF (reference sequence). In DNA form, the CDR3 reads TGTGCCACCAGCAGGAGGACAGACCAAGAGACCCAGTACTTC. This translates into CATSRRTDQETQYF.

This clone was detected ten times or more. V usage is TRBV29-1 and J usage is TRBJ1-2, with D hard to call. The V gene's germline CDR1 is SQVTM and CDR2 ANQGSEA. The CDR3 runs 12 residues. The V gene lost 1 base and the J gene lost 9 bases, with 12 bases spanning the gap. The DNA of the CDR3 is TGCAGCGTTGAAGCGGTTCCCGGGAGCTACACCTTC. Its translation: CSVEAVPGSYTF.

The rearrangement joins TRBV7-6 to TRBJ1-6, with TRBD1 matching over 9 bases. The V and J ends lost 5 bases and 9 bases, in that order; junction bases with no gene match: 8. The germline V gene encodes CDR1 SGHVS and CDR2 FNYEAQ. The CDR3 is 15 residues long. CDR3: CASSLSRTGVSPLHF. The DNA for the CDR3 is TGTGCCAGCAGCCTGAGTAGGACAGGGGTTTCACCCCTCCACTTT.

Only one count was recorded for this clone. The chain is built from TRBV4-3 and TRBJ1-1; a weak D match, TRBD1 (6 bases). Germline loops: CDR1 LGHNA, CDR2 YSLEER. The CDR3 totals 14 residues. Trimming stripped 4 bases from V and 5 bases from J, with 14 bases between. The CDR3, as DNA: TGCGCCAGCAGCCCTCGGGGGGGCGGGACTGAAGCTTTCTTT. Translation: CASSPRGGGTEAFF.

The chain couples TRBV5-1 to TRBJ1-2; D possibly corresponds to TRBD1 (5 bases). The germline gives CDR1 SGHRS, CDR2 YFSETQ. Deletions cut 4 bases from V and 4 bases from J, with 14 bases between. The CDR3 sequence is 14 residues long. CDR3 sequence: CASSLVGTGYGYTF. CDR3 bases: TGCGCCAGCAGCCTGGTAGGTACAGGCTATGGCTACACCTTC.